The clone carrying this T cell receptor beta chain was detected only a few times. The gene names here belong to mouse. With the read ending 4 residues before the CDR3 end, the germline J gene is used to fill in that end. The sorting of pooled cutaneous lymph node cells relied on CD4, CD8alpha, NKG2D, NKG2ACE and other markers. The length of the CDR3 is 17 residues. V lost 2 bases and J lost 1; bases outside the gene matches: 7. Germline V gene sequence: CDR1 MNHDT, CDR2 YYDKIL. This entry comes from a study of CD8+ T cells in alopecia areata. cDNA serving as the sequencing template came from extracted, reverse transcribed RNA. Measured with immunoSEQ multiplex PCR; TCRdb has only the in-frame clones, and not every one. In total the sample includes about 270,000 clones, none of them seen once.

The specimen was CD4+ T cells sorted from a lymph node. The chain joins TRBV17 to TRBJ2-1; 8 positions agree with TRBD1. The sequence was obtained from a C3H/HeJ mouse with alopecia areata. The mouse line has the MHC haplotype H2-k. This chain's CDR3 is CASSRSHYRGNYAEQFF. CDR3 bases read: TGTGCTAGCAGTAGATCCCATTACAGGGGGAACTATGCT. The whole variable domain, filled in from reference TRBV17 and TRBJ2-1, reads DTTVKQNPRYKLARVGKPVNLICSQTMNHDTMYWYQKKPNQAPKLLLFYYDKILNREADTFEKFQSSRPNNSFCSLYIGSAGLEYSAMYLCASSRSHYRGNYAEQFFGPGTRLTVL.